This TCR beta chain was observed in a study of shared clonotypes between healthy human individuals. Sequenced by immunoSEQ multiplex PCR; TCRdb stores in-frame clones only, minus some. The sample has 2.3 million or so clones, approximately 93% seen once. Findings of the study overall: Estimated richness was generally greater in naive than memory subsets.

The CDR3 runs 14 residues. Germline V gene sequence: CDR1 KGHSH, CDR2 LQKENI. The germline V and J ends were trimmed by 3 bases and 1 base, with 9 bases remaining between them. Comment on this clone: As yet, its antigen is unknown.

V usage is TRBV18 and J usage is TRBJ1-2, with no clear D. This clonotype was obtained from a man aged 18 to 30 in good health. Some clones in this sample may be carry-over from other donors' samples. Input material: naive CD4+ T cells from PBMCs. Subset meaning: CD45RA+ positively selected. CDR3 bases: TGTGCCAGCTCACCTGAGATTTTTAACTATGGCTACACCTTC. Translation: CASSPEIFNYGYTF.